Shown below are 29 T cell receptor beta chains from a single sample sequenced in a study of T cells in Graves' hyperthyroidism and ophthalmopathy. Amplified TCR beta CDR3 regions came from RNA transcripts. The TCR CDR3 first-round RT-PCR relied on the HTBI primer set. TCRdb redid the calling of the multiplex PCR reads with MiXCR, one entry per CDR3 protein. The sample gives under 800,000 distinct CDR3 sequences, 14% of which show up once; 10% is in the top ten. Sequenced sample: blood. The receptors were sampled from a woman aged 18-29 years with Graves' hyperthyroidism.

This clonotype was observed at least ten times. The CDR3 region has the DNA TGCAGTGCCCAGGGACTAGCGGGAGGGCCTTACGGGGAGCTGTTTTTT. It encodes CSAQGLAGGPYGELFF. This sequence joins TRBV20-1 and TRBJ2-2, with 16 bases fitting TRBD2. The CDR3 runs 16 residues. Unmatched junction bases numbered 8, after V lost 6 bases and J lost 7 bases. Germline lookup yields CDR1 DFQATT and CDR2 SNEGSKA (reference sequence).

The table lists this clonotype with many counts. V usage is TRBV30 and J usage is TRBJ2-5; 11 nucleotides line up with TRBD1. Per the germline V gene, CDR1 is GTSNPN and CDR2 is SVGIG (reference sequence). The CDR3 runs 13 residues. J gave up 5 bases and V 5 bases, and 4 bases lay outside the gene matches. The CDR3 DNA reads TGTGCCTGGTCGGGACAGGGGGGGGAGACCCAGTACTTC. Translated, it gives CAWSGQGGETQYF.

This clonotype has ten or more counts. The chain employs TRBV7-9 and TRBJ2-1, with D perhaps matching TRBD2 (6 bases). The CDR3 is made up of 14 amino acids. Between the trimmed V and J ends, which lost 5 bases and 7 bases, there was a span of 15 bases. CDR1 and CDR2 (germline): SEHNR, FQNEAQ (reference sequence). The CDR3 coding sequence is TGTGCCAGCAGCCCGGGCAAAGGAGGGAATGAGCAGTTCTTC. The encoded protein is CASSPGKGGNEQFF.

This clonotype was found many times. The V and J genes are TRBV18 and TRBJ1-4; tentatively, D is TRBD1 (5 bases). This CDR3 is 12 amino acids long. Trimming removed 11 bases from V and 6 bases from J, with 13 bases in between. The V gene's germline CDR1 is KGHSH and CDR2 LQKENI. The CDR3 coding sequence is TGTGCCTCCGGAGAGGGGTATGAAAAACTGTTTTTT. The encoded protein is CASGEGYEKLFF.

This clonotype was detected ten times or more. The chain carries TRBV6-1 and TRBJ2-1; D not certain. Germline loops: CDR1 MNHNS, CDR2 SASEGT. This CDR3 comprises 11 residues. Trimming took off 7 bases at V and 8 bases at J, with 9 bases between the two ends. The CDR3 DNA reads as TGTGCCAGCACCTATGGACATGAGCAGTTCTTC. Protein: CASTYGHEQFF.

The J gene is TRBJ2-3, the V gene TRBV28, with 10 bases aligning to TRBD2. The trim removed 3 bases at V and 4 bases at J, leaving 7 bases unmatched. This CDR3 is 16 amino acids long. Germline-derived CDR1 and CDR2 are MDHEN and SYDVKM. CDR3 in amino acids: CASSFPGLASADTQYF. The CDR3 region has the DNA TGTGCCAGCAGTTTCCCGGGACTAGCGTCGGCAGATACGCAGTATTTT. The full variable domain, completed using reference TRBV28 and TRBJ2-3, is DVKVTQSSRYLVKRTGEKVFLECVQDMDHENMFWYRQDPGLGLRLIYFSYDVKMKEKGDIPEGYSVSREKKERFSLILESASTNQTSMYLCASSFPGLASADTQYFGPGTRLTVL.

This clonotype has at least ten counts. This sequence joins TRBV3-1 and TRBJ2-2; D is possibly TRBD2 (6 bases). The CDR3 extends over 16 amino acids. The germline V gene encodes CDR1 LGHDT and CDR2 YNNKEL (reference sequence). With 2 bases removed from V and 5 bases from J, the gap between germline ends came to 15 bases. DNA for the CDR3: TGTGCCAGCAGCCAACCCCTATCGGGAGATACCGGGGAGCTGTTTTTT. Translating gives CASSQPLSGDTGELFF.

This clonotype was detected many times. V gene TRBV28 combines with J gene TRBJ1-5; no reliable D call. V lost 4 bases and J lost 1, with 8 bases in between. The CDR3 runs to 14 residues. Germline V gene data show CDR1 as MDHEN and CDR2 as SYDVKM. The chain's CDR3 is CASSSPESNQPQHF. The CDR3 DNA reads as TGTGCCAGCAGTTCCCCAGAAAGCAATCAGCCCCAGCATTTT.

This clonotype was seen more than once but under ten times. CDR3 sequence: CASSLDSASNYGYTF. The CDR3 DNA follows: TGTGCCAGCAGCTTGGACAGTGCTTCTAACTATGGCTACACCTTC. The rearrangement joins TRBV5-4 to TRBJ1-2; D remains unclear. The V and J ends lost 0 bases and 0 bases respectively, with 9 bases between them. Germline V CDR1 and CDR2: SGHNT, YYREEE (reference sequence). The CDR3 length is 15 residues.

This clonotype has at least ten counts. The rearrangement links TRBV13 to TRBJ2-5; 8 nucleotides agree with TRBD2. The CDR3 is made up of 16 amino acids. From germline, CDR1 is PRHDT and CDR2 FYEKMQ (reference sequence). V shed 5 bases, J shed 4 bases, and the junction held 12 bases outside the gene matches. CDR3 in amino acids: CASSRPGLAYGETQYF. DNA of the CDR3: TGTGCCAGCAGCCGACCCGGACTAGCCTATGGAGAGACCCAGTACTTC.

In its sample, this clonotype was seen once. The rearrangement links TRBV20-1 to TRBJ2-5, with TRBD1 matching 7 bases. Germline V gene data show CDR1 as DFQATT and CDR2 as SNEGSKA (reference sequence). V lost 1 base to trimming and J lost 5 bases; unmatched junction nucleotides: 7. This CDR3 spans 14 amino acids. This chain's CDR3 is CSARGITGVETQYF. The CDR3 nucleotides read TGCAGTGCTAGAGGCATAACAGGGGTTGAGACCCAGTACTTC.

This clonotype was seen at least ten times. This rearrangement joins TRBV18 to TRBJ1-5; no clear D gene. CDR3 length: 13 amino acids. Trimming cost V 6 bases and J 5 bases, with 11 bases left between them. The germline V gene has CDR1 KGHSH and CDR2 LQKENI. CDR3 in amino acids: CASSVTGDQPQHF. The DNA of the CDR3 is TGTGCCAGCTCCGTGACCGGGGATCAGCCCCAGCATTTT.

This clonotype was detected ten times or more. The genes are TRBV28 and TRBJ1-5; D is ambiguous. Germline CDR1 and CDR2: MDHEN and SYDVKM. Between the trimmed V and J ends, which lost 4 bases and 0 bases, there was a span of 10 bases. The CDR3 contains 15 residues. The CDR3 region has the DNA TGTGCCAGCAGTTCCGGAGGGTTTAGCAATCAGCCCCAGCATTTT. This codes for CASSSGGFSNQPQHF. Filled out from reference TRBV28 and TRBJ1-5, the complete variable domain reads DVKVTQSSRYLVKRTGEKVFLECVQDMDHENMFWYRQDPGLGLRLIYFSYDVKMKEKGDIPEGYSVSREKKERFSLILESASTNQTSMYLCASSSGGFSNQPQHFGDGTRLSIL.

This clonotype was detected ten times or more. The gene calls are TRBV11-2 and TRBJ2-7, with D perhaps TRBD1 or TRBD2 (6 bases each). Looked up from germline, CDR1 is SGHAT and CDR2 is FQNNGV. V shed 5 bases and J shed 2 bases, with 16 bases lying between them. This CDR3 region has 15 residues. In DNA, the CDR3 is TGTGCCAGCAGCGTTGCTGGCGGGACACCCTACGAGCAGTACTTC. Its protein product is CASSVAGGTPYEQYF.

The chain has TRBV7-3 and TRBJ2-1; TRBD1 or TRBD2 may be the D gene (8 bases each). This CDR3 comprises 16 residues. The germline gives CDR1 SGHTA, CDR2 FQGTGA. Deletions cut 5 bases from V and 10 bases from J, with 24 bases between. The CDR3 nucleotides read TGTGCCAGCAGCCCCCAGGGGGCAGGGAGCGGGAGAGAGCAGTTCTTC. Amino acid sequence: CASSPQGAGSGREQFF.

There are many counts of this clonotype. The gene calls are TRBV11-2 and TRBJ1-1; D gene unclear. CDR1 SGHAT and CDR2 FQNNGV come from the germline V gene. V was shortened by 0 bases and J by 10 bases, with 15 bases between the two germline ends. This CDR3 has 14 residues. The CDR3 spells CASSLEGVVARAFF. The CDR3 DNA is TGTGCCAGCAGCTTAGAAGGCGTGGTGGCGCGAGCTTTCTTT.

This rearrangement joins TRBV9 to TRBJ2-3; 8 bases line up with TRBD2. Germline assignment: CDR1 SGDLS and CDR2 YYNGEE. There are 15 residues in the CDR3. V shed 4 bases and J 5 bases; nucleotides not matched to a gene: 9. This CDR3 reads CASSPPGGSGDTQYF. The CDR3 nucleotides read TGTGCCAGCAGCCCCCCGGGAGGGTCCGGAGATACGCAGTATTTT.

In this sample, this clonotype turned up many times. CDR3 loop: CSATFLAPLQYF. DNA of the CDR3: TGCAGTGCTACGTTCCTGGCCCCACTGCAGTACTTC. The chain has TRBV20-1 and TRBJ2-7; D is undetermined. Germline V gives CDR1 DFQATT, CDR2 SNEGSKA (reference sequence). The CDR3 sequence is 12 residues long. Trimming left V 4 bases short and J 9 bases short, with 16 bases between.

This clonotype was observed a handful of times. The chain links TRBV20-1 to TRBJ2-3; D uncertain. The length of the CDR3 is 14 residues. V was cut by 6 bases and J by 5 bases, with 18 bases left in between. Germline V CDR1 and CDR2: DFQATT, SNEGSKA (reference sequence). CDR3 in amino acids: CSAQLVAPGDTQYF. The CDR3 bases are TGCAGTGCCCAACTTGTGGCCCCGGGAGATACGCAGTATTTT.

The chain recombines TRBV19 with TRBJ2-3; a possible D gene is TRBD1 (6 bases). The V end lost 4 bases, the J end lost 8 bases, and 13 bases lay between the germline ends. This CDR3 contains 13 residues. CDR1 LNHDA and CDR2 SQIVND come from the germline V gene (reference sequence). The DNA of the CDR3 is TGTGCCAGTAGTAACAGGGCTACGGGTACGCAGTATTTT. Residues: CASSNRATGTQYF.

This clonotype has only a few counts. The chain is built from TRBV2 and TRBJ2-3; 9 nucleotides match TRBD2. Germline CDR1 and CDR2: SNHLY and FYNNEI. V trimming: 7 bases; J trimming: 6 bases; junction bases outside the gene matches: 8. CDR3 length equals 14 residues. CDR3 coding DNA: TGTGCCAGCAAGTCGGCTAGCGGGGTCGATACGCAGTATTTT. It encodes CASKSASGVDTQYF.

This clonotype was picked up many times. This chain connects TRBV30 to TRBJ1-2; D is uncertain. V shed 3 bases and J shed 8 bases, with 10 bases lying between them. This CDR3 has 11 residues. Germline assignment: CDR1 GTSNPN and CDR2 SVGIG (reference sequence). DNA for the CDR3: TGTGCCTGGAGGAGATTAGGGGGCTACACCTTC. This translates into CAWRRLGGYTF. The entire variable domain, with the rest obtained from reference TRBV30 and TRBJ1-2, is as follows: SQTIHQWPATLVQPVGSPLSLECTVEGTSNPNLYWYRQAAGRGLQLLFYSVGIGQISSEVPQNLSASRPQDRQFILSSKKLLLSDSGFYLCAWRRLGGYTFGSGTRLTVV.

This clonotype was picked up many times. The chain carries TRBV3-1 and TRBJ2-7; 12 positions match TRBD2. This CDR3 has 15 residues. V was clipped by 1 base and J by 5 bases; unmatched bases: 3. Germline CDR1 reads LGHDT; CDR2 reads YNNKEL (reference sequence). This CDR3 is CASSQGLAGVNEQYF. In DNA form, the CDR3 reads TGTGCCAGCAGCCAAGGACTAGCGGGAGTAAACGAGCAGTACTTC.

This clonotype was observed a few times. V is TRBV6-6 and J is TRBJ1-2, with TRBD1 matching over 7 bases. The CDR3 has 15 amino acids. V shed 0 bases, J shed 4 bases, and the junction held 5 bases outside the gene matches. CDR1 and CDR2 (germline): MNHNY, SVGAGI (reference sequence). The CDR3 protein is CASSYSSGGTYGYTF. Here the CDR3 DNA reads TGTGCCAGCAGTTACTCTTCAGGGGGTACCTATGGCTACACCTTC.

This clonotype was counted a few times. The gene calls are TRBV27 and TRBJ1-1; D is ambiguous. The CDR3 loop spans 14 amino acids. Germline V gives CDR1 MNHEY, CDR2 SMNVEV (reference sequence). Trimming left V 5 bases short and J 1 base short, with 11 bases between. The CDR3 loop reads CASSPKSRNTEAFF. The CDR3 DNA follows: TGTGCCAGCAGTCCTAAGTCCAGGAACACTGAAGCTTTCTTT.

The gene calls are TRBV6-1 and TRBJ2-7; D possibly corresponds to TRBD2 (5 bases). V dropped 5 bases and J dropped 6 bases, with 17 bases sitting between them. The CDR3 has 14 residues. Germline V lookup: CDR1 MNHNS, CDR2 SASEGT. The CDR3 reads CASSPGTEPIEQYF. The DNA of the CDR3 is TGTGCCAGCAGTCCGGGAACCGAACCGATCGAGCAGTACTTC.

This clonotype was counted many times. The chain uses TRBV6-2 or TRBV6-3 and TRBJ2-7, with D possibly being TRBD1 or TRBD2 (6 bases each). From germline, CDR1 is MNHEY and CDR2 SVGEGT. With 2 bases removed from V and 3 bases from J, the gap between germline ends came to 11 bases. The CDR3 is 14 residues long. The CDR3, as DNA: TGTGCCAGCAGTTACCCAGGAGGGGGCTACGAGCAGTACTTC. Encoded protein: CASSYPGGGYEQYF.

Ten or more counts support this clonotype. The CDR3 spells CASSYSGGQAYEQYF. In DNA, the CDR3 is TGTGCCAGCAGTTACTCAGGCGGACAGGCCTACGAGCAGTACTTC. The chain joins TRBV28 to TRBJ2-7, with TRBD1 matching over 7 bases. The germline gives CDR1 MDHEN, CDR2 SYDVKM. With 4 bases clipped from V and 2 bases from J, the junction kept 8 bases outside the gene matches. There are 15 residues in the CDR3.

This clonotype occurred many times. V gene TRBV2 combines with J gene TRBJ2-1; the D is unclear. The CDR3 runs 13 residues. Per germline, CDR1 SNHLY and CDR2 FYNNEI. V gave up 8 bases and J gave up 7 bases, with 15 bases separating them. CDR3 amino acids: CASARTPGNEQFF. DNA of the CDR3: TGTGCCAGCGCTCGAACGCCTGGGAATGAGCAGTTCTTC.